This T cell receptor (beta chain) was sequenced during a study of blood T cell repertoires in COVID-19. Trimming removed 5 bases from V and 1 base from J; junction bases left unmatched: 4. Per the germline V gene, CDR1 is ENHRY and CDR2 is SYGVKD. This CDR3 has 15 residues. Per the original data handling: Amplification of reference gene primers provided the estimated nucleated cell counts. The protocol was immunoSEQ multiplex PCR, while the TCRdb copy is restricted to in-frame clones and leaves out a portion. The DNA was the basis for D and trimming; V, J and clone size are from that table. The repertoire holds some 150,000 clones, with around nine tenths as singletons.

The specimen sequenced was peripheral blood. The clonotype originates from a woman between 45 and 60 years old with active or convalescent COVID-19. The chain employs TRBV10-3 and TRBJ2-3; 9 nucleotides agree with TRBD1. The CDR3 spells CAISYRDRGTDTQYF. CDR3 in DNA: TGTGCCATCAGTTACCGGGACAGGGGCACAGATACGCAGTATTTT.